The sequence of this TCR beta chain was determined in a study of blood T cell repertoires in COVID-19 (dated by TCRdb to the early 2020s). For the study in its entirety: Collaborator samples came from the United States, Italy and Spain and covered acute and convalescent phases of COVID-19. The prospective study material was composed of cDNA or gDNA derived from T cells, B-cell-depleted T cells, or PBMCs. The dataset comprised deeply sampled blood TCRbeta repertoires from subjects exposed to, actively infected with, or recovered from COVID-19. A freely available public database, intended as a resource for researchers studying the immune response to SARS-CoV-2, is where the repertoires were released. The samples were drawn from the first 160 participants of the ongoing ImmuneRACE study and from 950 to 1,500 subjects provided by 6 global collaborators. A de-identified subject ID, COVID-19 status, age in years and sex were almost always included in the sample metadata. Where available, HLA class I and class II types were obtained from metadata supplied by the sample provider rather than from assay-based typing.

About this clone: What antigen it recognizes has not been identified. The input lacks base qualities; no much larger clone sits a single base away.

One collaborating source in Seattle enrolled patients while the patients were actively infected and followed the patients over time throughout the course of disease. Collaborating institutions collected whole blood in K2EDTA tubes following their own protocols. For TCRbeta analysis, collaborators shipped samples in one of three forms: frozen whole blood, isolated PBMCs, or DNA extracted from either of those sample types. Reading the germline V gene gives CDR1 SGHAT and CDR2 FQNNGV. The CDR3 goes from the cysteine to the phenylalanine over 18 residues. CDR3 DNA is the only sequence kept; it has 54 bases, read in frame from the first base. The germline V and J ends show losses of 5 bases and 4 bases respectively, and no gene match explains 16 bases of the junction. Results the study describes overall, beyond this receptor: The amount of clinical and demographic metadata varied by source and participant and was provided uncurated.

TCRbeta CDR3 regions were amplified from genomic DNA using the immunoSEQ Assay, a bias-controlled multiplex PCR. The original pipeline was this. Nucleated cell counts per sample were estimated from amplification of reference gene primers within the assay. To quantify the absolute abundance of each unique TCRbeta CDR3 rearrangement, sequence reads were collapsed and filtered. For each sample, productive Simpson clonality was calculated by taking the square root of Simpson's diversity index across productive rearrangements. TCRdb took this table from immuneACCESS and kept in-frame rearrangements with V and J called. Such tables lack part of the clones; where checked against another copy, unresolved V genes explain under half of the gap, and the rest is unexplained. V and J calls and clone size are as listed in that table; D and trimming were resolved from the DNA. This sample lists roughly 150,000 clones; approximately 80% were detected once. The ten biggest clones cover around 8.4% of the sample.

The sequence derives from a woman older than 75 with COVID-19, enrolled during active disease. The sample consisted of peripheral blood. This sequence uses TRBV11-2 and TRBJ1-2; 10 nucleotides in the junction match TRBD1. The DNA reads as follows: TGTGCCAGCAGCCAACCCGGACAGGGGGGGTATGGTGGCTATGGCTACACCTTC. This gives the protein CASSQPGQGGYGGYGYTF.